The following is a TCR beta chain sequence with its context. This CDR3 comprises 17 residues. The V end was cut by 0 bases, the J end by 4 bases, with 16 bases between. Germline V gene lookup returns CDR1 SGHRS and CDR2 YFSETQ. Measured with immunoSEQ multiplex PCR; TCRdb has only the in-frame clones, and not every one. The sample lists tens of thousands of clones, around four fifths occurring once. This record belongs to a study of stem cell transplantation in POMP-related autoinflammatory disease. This sequence originates from a human donor with POMP-related autoinflammation and immune dysregulation (PRAID). The chain links TRBV5-1 to TRBJ2-2; no definite D call. Sequenced material: CD4+ T cells from PBMCs, taken before stem cell transplantation. The chain's CDR3 is CASSLDLGNLGTGELFF. The CDR3 DNA is TGCGCCAGCAGCTTGGATTTGGGAAACCTCGGCACCGGGGAGCTGTTTTTT.